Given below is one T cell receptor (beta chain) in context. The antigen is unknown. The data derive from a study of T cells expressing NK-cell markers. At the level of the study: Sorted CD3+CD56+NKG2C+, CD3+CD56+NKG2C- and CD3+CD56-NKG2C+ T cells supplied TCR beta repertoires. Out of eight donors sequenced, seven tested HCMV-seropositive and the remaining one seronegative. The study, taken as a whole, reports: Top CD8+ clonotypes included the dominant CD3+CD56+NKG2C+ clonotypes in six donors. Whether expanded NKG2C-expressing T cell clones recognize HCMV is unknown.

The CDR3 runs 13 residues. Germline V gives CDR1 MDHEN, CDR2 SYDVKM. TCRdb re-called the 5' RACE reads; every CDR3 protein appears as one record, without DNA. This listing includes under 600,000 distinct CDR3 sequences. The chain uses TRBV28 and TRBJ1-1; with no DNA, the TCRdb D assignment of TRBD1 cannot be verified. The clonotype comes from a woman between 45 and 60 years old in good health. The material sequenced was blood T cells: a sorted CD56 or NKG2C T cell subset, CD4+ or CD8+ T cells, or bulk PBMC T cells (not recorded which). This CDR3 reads CASSLLGATEAFF.